One and the same sample provided the 24 T cell receptor beta chains below, sequenced in a study of CD8+ T cells in alopecia areata. Sequencing relied on a cDNA template that was reverse transcribed from extracted RNA. The repertoire was sequenced with immunoSEQ multiplex PCR; TCRdb's copy has only in-frame clones and lacks some. The sample contains more than 200,000 clones, roughly two thirds of which appear only once. The source material was CD4+ T cells sorted from blood, sampled at week 0. These receptors were taken from a human donor with alopecia areata.

The chain joins TRBV7-3 to TRBJ1-2, with D perhaps TRBD1 (6 bases). The CDR3 runs to 13 residues. Trimming removed 5 bases from V and 4 bases from J, with 11 bases in between. Germline loops: CDR1 SGHTA, CDR2 FQGTGA. CDR3 amino acids: CASSPGVSYGYTF. The CDR3 bases are TGTGCCAGCAGCCCAGGGGTTAGCTATGGCTACACCTTC.

V and J are TRBV6-5 and TRBJ1-1; D call uncertain. The length of the CDR3 is 12 residues. Trimming left V 8 bases short and J 5 bases short, with 12 bases between. The germline V gene has CDR1 MNHEY and CDR2 SVGAGI. CDR3 loop: CASGVGGTEAFF. The CDR3 nucleotides are TGTGCCAGCGGGGTAGGAGGTACTGAAGCTTTCTTT.

The gene calls are TRBV30 and TRBJ1-2; no firm D call. The CDR3 has 12 amino acids. V shed 5 bases and J shed 8 bases, with 15 bases lying between them. CDR1 is GTSNPN, CDR2 SVGIG, per germline (reference sequence). DNA of the CDR3: TGTGCCTGGTCCCACAACATGGTCGGCTACACCTTC. This codes for CAWSHNMVGYTF. Together with reference TRBV30 and TRBJ1-2, the CDR3 gives the full variable domain: SQTIHQWPATLVQPVGSPLSLECTVEGTSNPNLYWYRQAAGRGLQLLFYSVGIGQISSEVPQNLSASRPQDRQFILSSKKLLLSDSGFYLCAWSHNMVGYTFGSGTRLTVV.

Only a few counts were recorded for this clone. This rearrangement joins TRBV30 to TRBJ1-2, with D tentatively TRBD1 (5 bases). The germline CDR1 and CDR2 sequences are GTSNPN and SVGIG (reference sequence). V was trimmed by 6 bases and J by 2 bases, leaving 13 bases between them. The CDR3 runs to 13 residues. The CDR3: CACGFGGNYGYTF. DNA for the CDR3: TGTGCCTGCGGTTTCGGGGGAAACTATGGCTACACCTTC.

The table lists this clone with a few counts. The rearrangement links TRBV29-1 to TRBJ2-6, with 12 positions matching TRBD2. CDR3 length: 19 amino acids. Germline-derived CDR1 and CDR2 are SQVTM and ANQGSEA. Unmatched junction bases numbered 10, after V lost 4 bases and J lost 0 bases. For the CDR3, the DNA is TGCAGCGTTGGGGCCTTCGGGACTAGCGGGCGCTCTGGGGCCAACGTCCTGACTTTC. Translating it yields CSVGAFGTSGRSGANVLTF.

The chain has TRBV9 and TRBJ2-2; a possible D gene is TRBD2 (5 bases). The CDR3 covers 17 residues. From germline, CDR1 is SGDLS and CDR2 YYNGEE. V was clipped by 0 bases and J by 0 bases, with 12 bases between them. The CDR3 bases are TGTGCCAGCAGCGTAGGCCCTAGCCCTACGAACACCGGGGAGCTGTTTTTT. This translates into CASSVGPSPTNTGELFF.

The chain recombines TRBV6-5 with TRBJ2-2; TRBD1 matches at 8 bases. Germline loops: CDR1 MNHEY, CDR2 SVGAGI. V dropped 7 bases and J dropped 6; count of bases not matched to a gene: 10. CDR3 length equals 15 residues. The CDR3 spells CASTQAGGAAGELFF. In nucleotides, the CDR3 is TGTGCCAGCACTCAAGCAGGGGGCGCGGCCGGGGAGCTGTTTTTT.

The V call is TRBV7-3, the J call TRBJ2-1; TRBD2 agrees at 14 bases. The CDR3 consists of 13 residues. J gave up 13 bases and V 2 bases, and 1 base lay outside the gene matches. Per germline, CDR1 SGHTA and CDR2 FQGTGA. CDR3 DNA: TGTGCCAGCAGCTTAGGACTAGCGGGGGGCCAGTTCTTC. This gives the protein CASSLGLAGGQFF. Full variable domain (missing parts from reference TRBV7-3 and TRBJ2-1): GAGVSQTPSNKVTEKGKYVELRCDPISGHTALYWYRQSLGQGPEFLIYFQGTGAADDSGLPNDRFFAVRPEGSVSTLKIQRTERGDSAVYLCASSLGLAGGQFFGPGTRLTVL.

The chain employs TRBV7-9 and TRBJ2-1, with 7 bases fitting TRBD1. V lost 11 bases and J lost 3; bases outside the gene matches: 7. CDR3 length equals 13 residues. CDR1 and CDR2 (germline): SEHNR, FQNEAQ (reference sequence). The CDR3 bases are TGTGCCGTCTGGGACAGACACTACAATGAGCAGTTCTTC. This codes for CAVWDRHYNEQFF.

This clone was counted only a few times. J is TRBJ2-3 and V is TRBV25-1, with 9 bases aligning to TRBD2. After removal of 1 base from V and 3 bases from J, the junction contained 5 bases not matched to a gene. Germline V CDR1 and CDR2: MGHDK, SYGVNS. The CDR3 is 16 amino acids. This CDR3 reads CASSEWERGATDTQYF. CDR3 nucleotide sequence: TGTGCCAGCAGTGAATGGGAGCGGGGGGCTACAGATACGCAGTATTTT.

The chain carries TRBV6-5 and TRBJ2-5; 8 bases agree with TRBD2. The trim removed 6 bases at V and 5 bases at J, leaving 8 bases unmatched. The CDR3 has 14 residues. Germline CDR1 reads MNHEY; CDR2 reads SVGAGI. CDR3 nucleotide sequence: TGTGCCAGCAGAGTAGCGGGGTTCCGGGAGACCCAGTACTTC. This gives the protein CASRVAGFRETQYF.

The V call is TRBV4-3, the J call TRBJ2-7; 8 nucleotides line up with TRBD1. V shed 3 bases, J shed 2 bases, and the junction held 9 bases outside the gene matches. This CDR3 contains 16 residues. Germline V gives CDR1 LGHNA, CDR2 YSLEER. In DNA form, the CDR3 reads TGCGCCAGCAGCCAGGCCCTCGGGACAGGAACCTACGAGCAGTACTTC. Its translation: CASSQALGTGTYEQYF.

Notes on this clone: A much larger clone differs by one base, so this may be a read error. This sequence joins TRBV7-2 and TRBJ2-5; 10 nucleotides line up with TRBD2. With V trimmed by 5 bases and J by 1 base, 4 bases remained unmatched. CDR3 length: 15 residues. Germline V gene sequence: CDR1 SGHTA, CDR2 FQGNSA. CDR3 region: CASSRTSGIQETQYF. DNA for the CDR3: TGTGCCAGCAGCCGGACTAGCGGTATCCAAGAGACCCAGTACTTC.

The chain couples TRBV2 to TRBJ2-7; D unclear. Germline V gives CDR1 SNHLY, CDR2 FYNNEI. V was cut by 7 bases and J by 3 bases, with 13 bases left in between. CDR3 length: 13 residues. CDR3 residues: CASTYVVLYEQYF. The CDR3 DNA sequence: TGTGCCAGCACCTATGTAGTCCTCTACGAGCAGTACTTC.

The chain combines TRBV6-1 with TRBJ1-5, with 11 nucleotides matching TRBD1. Germline V gene lookup returns CDR1 MNHNS and CDR2 SASEGT. After removal of 6 bases from V and 10 bases from J, the junction contained 8 bases not matched to a gene. This CDR3 spans 14 amino acids. This chain's CDR3 is CASRGDRGSPPQHF. The CDR3, as DNA: TGTGCCAGCAGAGGGGACAGGGGGTCTCCCCCCCAGCATTTT.

V and J are TRBV11-2 and TRBJ2-2; D unclear. Germline V gives CDR1 SGHAT, CDR2 FQNNGV. The CDR3 is made up of 14 amino acids. Trimming removed 2 bases at V and 6 bases at J, with 10 bases between. The CDR3 DNA reads TGTGCCAGCAGCTTATCGGGTGCACCCGGGGAGCTGTTTTTT. This codes for CASSLSGAPGELFF.

The V and J genes are TRBV25-1 and TRBJ1-1; D ambiguous. Germline V gene sequence: CDR1 MGHDK, CDR2 SYGVNS. V dropped 1 base and J dropped 6 bases, with 12 bases sitting between them. The CDR3 has 14 residues. The CDR3 DNA reads TGTGCCAGCAGTGAATCCGGCAGGATGGCTGAAGCTTTCTTT. It translates to CASSESGRMAEAFF.

There are a few counts of this clone. The chain links TRBV6-5 to TRBJ1-1, with 10 bases identical to TRBD1. There are 15 residues in the CDR3. The trim removed 6 bases at V and 6 bases at J, leaving 10 bases unmatched. Germline V CDR1 and CDR2: MNHEY, SVGAGI. CDR3 region: CASSPREDRGPEAFF. The CDR3, as DNA: TGTGCCAGCAGCCCACGGGAAGACAGGGGGCCTGAAGCTTTCTTT.

This clone was observed a handful of times. The chain uses TRBV9 and TRBJ2-5, with D perhaps matching TRBD1 or TRBD2 (5 bases each). There are 13 residues in the CDR3. Trimming pared 3 bases from V and 1 base from J, leaving 7 bases between. Germline V gene lookup returns CDR1 SGDLS and CDR2 YYNGEE. CDR3 coding DNA: TGTGCCAGCAGCGCGGGGCCCCAAGAGACCCAGTACTTC. This encodes CASSAGPQETQYF.

The count of this clone is one. V gene TRBV29-1 combines with J gene TRBJ1-2; D possibly corresponds to TRBD1 (5 bases). Trimming cost V 4 bases and J 3 bases, with 15 bases left between them. The germline V gene has CDR1 SQVTM and CDR2 ANQGSEA. This CDR3 has 14 amino acids. The CDR3 sequence is CSVAVGDWHYGYTF. For the CDR3, the DNA is TGCAGCGTTGCTGTTGGGGACTGGCACTATGGCTACACCTTC.

The chain couples TRBV7-9 to TRBJ2-1; TRBD1 matches 7 bases. After removal of 3 bases from V and 3 bases from J, the junction contained 2 bases not matched to a gene. The germline V gene has CDR1 SEHNR and CDR2 FQNEAQ (reference sequence). The CDR3 spans 14 residues. CDR3 bases: TGTGCCAGCAGCTTGGCAGGGGGCTACAATGAGCAGTTCTTC. Protein sequence: CASSLAGGYNEQFF.

The chain combines TRBV7-2 with TRBJ2-3, with 10 bases fitting TRBD2. This CDR3 has 15 amino acids. Trimming cost V 4 bases and J 5 bases; bases outside gene matches: 6. Germline loops: CDR1 SGHTA, CDR2 FQGNSA. CDR3 loop: CASSSLAGVGDTQYF. The CDR3 nucleotides are TGTGCCAGCAGCTCGCTAGCGGGGGTAGGAGATACGCAGTATTTT.

This chain joins TRBV4-1 and TRBJ1-6; weak D call: TRBD1 (6 bases). The V end was cut by 3 bases, the J end by 8 bases, with 8 bases between. Germline values: CDR1 MGHRA, CDR2 YSYEKL. The CDR3 runs 13 residues. CDR3 nucleotides: TGCGCCAGCAGCCAGCGACAGGATTCACCCCTCCACTTT. As protein: CASSQRQDSPLHF.

The rearrangement uses TRBV19 and TRBJ2-7; TRBD1 agrees at 8 bases. Losses at the gene ends were 8 bases for V and 3 bases for J; bases not matched to a gene: 3. The CDR3 is 12 residues long. CDR1 LNHDA and CDR2 SQIVND come from the germline V gene (reference sequence). CDR3 residues: CASSTGGYEQYF. The CDR3 bases are TGTGCCAGTTCTACAGGGGGCTACGAGCAGTACTTC.